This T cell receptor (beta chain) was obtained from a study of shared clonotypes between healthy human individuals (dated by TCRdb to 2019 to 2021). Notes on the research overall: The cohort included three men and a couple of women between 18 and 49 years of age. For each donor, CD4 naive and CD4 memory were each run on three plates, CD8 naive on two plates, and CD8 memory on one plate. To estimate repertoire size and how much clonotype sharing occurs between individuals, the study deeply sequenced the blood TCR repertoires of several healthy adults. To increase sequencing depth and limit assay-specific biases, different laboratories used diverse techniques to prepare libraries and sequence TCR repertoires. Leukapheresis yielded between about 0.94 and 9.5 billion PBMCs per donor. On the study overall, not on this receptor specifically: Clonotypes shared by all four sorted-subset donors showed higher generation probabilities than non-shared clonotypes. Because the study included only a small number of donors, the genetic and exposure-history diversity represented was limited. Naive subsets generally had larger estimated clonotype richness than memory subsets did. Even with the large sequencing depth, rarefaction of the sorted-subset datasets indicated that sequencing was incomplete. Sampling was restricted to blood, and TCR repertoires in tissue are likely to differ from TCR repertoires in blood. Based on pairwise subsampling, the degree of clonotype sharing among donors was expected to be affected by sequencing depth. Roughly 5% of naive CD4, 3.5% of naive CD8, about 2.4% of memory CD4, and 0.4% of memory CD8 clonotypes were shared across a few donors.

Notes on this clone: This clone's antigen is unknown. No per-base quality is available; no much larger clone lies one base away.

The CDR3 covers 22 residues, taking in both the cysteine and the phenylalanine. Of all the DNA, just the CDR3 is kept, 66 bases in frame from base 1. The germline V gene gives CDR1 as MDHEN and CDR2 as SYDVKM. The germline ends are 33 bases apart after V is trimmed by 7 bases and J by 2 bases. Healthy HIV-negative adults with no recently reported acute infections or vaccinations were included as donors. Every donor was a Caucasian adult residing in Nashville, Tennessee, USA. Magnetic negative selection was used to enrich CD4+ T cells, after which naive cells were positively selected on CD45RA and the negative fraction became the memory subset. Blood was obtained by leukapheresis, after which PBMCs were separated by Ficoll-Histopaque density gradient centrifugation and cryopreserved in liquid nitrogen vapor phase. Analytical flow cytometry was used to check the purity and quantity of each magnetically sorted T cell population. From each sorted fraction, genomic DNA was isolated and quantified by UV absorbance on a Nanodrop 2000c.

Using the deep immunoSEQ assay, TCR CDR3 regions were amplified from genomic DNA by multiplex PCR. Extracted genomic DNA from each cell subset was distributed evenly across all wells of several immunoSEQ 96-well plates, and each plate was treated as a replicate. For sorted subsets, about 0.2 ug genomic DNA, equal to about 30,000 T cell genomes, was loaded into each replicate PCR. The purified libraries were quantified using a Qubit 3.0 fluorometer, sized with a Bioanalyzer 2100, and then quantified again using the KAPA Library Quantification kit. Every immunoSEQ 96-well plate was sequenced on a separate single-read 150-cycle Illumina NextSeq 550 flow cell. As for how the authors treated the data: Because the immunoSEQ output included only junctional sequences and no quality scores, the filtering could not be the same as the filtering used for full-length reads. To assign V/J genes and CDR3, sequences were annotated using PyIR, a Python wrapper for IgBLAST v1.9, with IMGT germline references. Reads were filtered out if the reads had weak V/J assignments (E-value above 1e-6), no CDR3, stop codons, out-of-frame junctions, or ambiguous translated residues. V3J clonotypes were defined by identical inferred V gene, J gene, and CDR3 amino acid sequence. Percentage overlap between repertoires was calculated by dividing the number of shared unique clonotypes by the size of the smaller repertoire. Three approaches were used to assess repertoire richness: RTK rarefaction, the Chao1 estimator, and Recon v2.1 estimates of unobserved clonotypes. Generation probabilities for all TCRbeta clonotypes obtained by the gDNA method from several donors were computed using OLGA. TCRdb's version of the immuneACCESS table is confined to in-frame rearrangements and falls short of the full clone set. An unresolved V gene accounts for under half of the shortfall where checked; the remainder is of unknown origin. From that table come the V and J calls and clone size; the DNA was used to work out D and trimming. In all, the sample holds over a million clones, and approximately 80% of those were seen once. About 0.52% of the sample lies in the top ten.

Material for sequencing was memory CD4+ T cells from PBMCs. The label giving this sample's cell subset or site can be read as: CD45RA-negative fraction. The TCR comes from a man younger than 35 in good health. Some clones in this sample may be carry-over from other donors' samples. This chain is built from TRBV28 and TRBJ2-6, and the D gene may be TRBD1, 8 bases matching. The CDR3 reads CASNPFWGGQGARAAGANVLTF. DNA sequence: TGTGCCAGCAACCCATTTTGGGGGGGGCAGGGGGCAAGGGCCGCTGGGGCCAACGTCCTGACTTTC.